This entry lists 13 T cell receptor beta chains sequenced from one sample in a study of T cells in Graves' hyperthyroidism and ophthalmopathy (dated by TCRdb to 2018 to 2020). The library was obtained by multiplex PCR. Sequencer: Illumina HiSeq 2000. TCR beta CDR3 regions were amplified from RNA transcripts. The TCR CDR3 was subjected to a first round of RT-PCR using the HTBI primer set and the Qiagen OneStep RT-PCR kit. TCRdb applied fastp at Q25 and MiXCR to the public reads, then kept only in-frame beta chains. Records with the same CDR3 protein are collapsed into one entry carrying the most frequent genes and DNA. This sample gives a few hundred thousand distinct CDR3 sequences in total; 15% to 20% of them show up just once. In total, the top ten clones hold around 17% of the sample. The sample comprised blood. Every receptor here comes from a woman under 30 with Graves' ophthalmopathy.

This clonotype showed up many times. The chain joins TRBV20-1 to TRBJ2-7; no clear D. CDR1 is DFQATT and CDR2 is SNEGSKA in the germline V gene (reference sequence). This CDR3 is 12 amino acids long. The CDR3 sequence: CSFRTDAYEQYF. In DNA form, the CDR3 reads TGCAGCTTCCGGACCGACGCCTACGAGCAGTACTTC.

This clonotype was detected a few times. The CDR3 is CASSQVLLGQGANTEAFF. Written as DNA, the CDR3 is TGCGCCAGCAGCCAAGTGCTATTGGGACAGGGGGCGAACACTGAAGCTTTCTTT. The V gene is TRBV4-3, the J gene TRBJ1-1, with 12 bases aligning to TRBD1. CDR3 length: 18 residues. Looked up from germline, CDR1 is LGHNA and CDR2 is YSLEER. With V trimmed by 1 base and J by 1 base, 7 bases remained unmatched.

This clonotype was seen a handful of times. This chain connects TRBV9 to TRBJ1-2; no reliable D call. V lost 0 bases, J lost 7 bases, and 7 bases lay in between. The CDR3 is 12 amino acids. From germline, CDR1 is SGDLS and CDR2 YYNGEE. Written as DNA, the CDR3 is TGTGCCAGCAGCGTAGTGGGTTTTGGCTACACCTTC. Residues: CASSVVGFGYTF.

V is TRBV28 and J is TRBJ2-6; no firm D call. The CDR3 is 15 amino acids. Germline assignment: CDR1 MDHEN and CDR2 SYDVKM. V lost 6 bases, J lost 0 bases, and 9 bases lay in between. In DNA, the CDR3 is TGTGCCAGCAGCCCACACCACTCTGGGGCCAACGTCCTGACTTTC. Its translation: CASSPHHSGANVLTF. Combining the CDR3 with reference TRBV28 and TRBJ2-6 gives the whole variable domain DVKVTQSSRYLVKRTGEKVFLECVQDMDHENMFWYRQDPGLGLRLIYFSYDVKMKEKGDIPEGYSVSREKKERFSLILESASTNQTSMYLCASSPHHSGANVLTFGAGSRLTVL.

This chain links TRBV6-5 with TRBJ2-2, with D unclear. CDR3 length: 15 residues. Germline values: CDR1 MNHEY, CDR2 SVGAGI. V was trimmed by 0 bases and J by 3 bases, leaving 8 bases between them. The chain's CDR3 is CASSYSWDHTGELFF. The CDR3 region has the DNA TGTGCCAGCAGTTACTCCTGGGATCACACCGGGGAGCTGTTTTTT.

This clonotype was counted between two and nine times. The V and J genes are TRBV6-2 or TRBV6-3 and TRBJ2-1; TRBD2 is a possible D gene (6 bases). The CDR3 spans 15 residues. From germline, CDR1 is MNHEY and CDR2 SVGEGT. The V end was cut by 2 bases, the J end by 4 bases, with 12 bases between. In nucleotides, the CDR3 is TGTGCCAGCAGTTACAGGGAGGCACTTTACAATGAGCAGTTCTTC. Residues: CASSYREALYNEQFF.

On this clonotype: It may be a read error: a sequence one base away is much more abundant. J is TRBJ1-2 and V is TRBV28, with D perhaps matching TRBD1 (6 bases). CDR3 length equals 13 residues. Germline V lookup: CDR1 MDHEN, CDR2 SYDVKM. With 7 bases removed from V and 3 bases from J, the gap between germline ends came to 12 bases. The CDR3 here is CASKPTGYYGYTF. CDR3 sequence (DNA): TGTGCCAGCAAACCGACAGGATACTATGGCTACACCTTC.

A few counts support this clonotype. This chain joins TRBV9 and TRBJ1-2; unclear D gene. This CDR3 region has 16 residues. Germline CDR1 and CDR2: SGDLS and YYNGEE. V lost 2 bases, J lost 5 bases, and 19 bases lay in between. The CDR3 DNA follows: TGTGCCAGCAGCGTCCAGGACCCTCCCCTCGCGTATGGCTACACCTTC. This codes for CASSVQDPPLAYGYTF. Looking up the rest from reference TRBV9 and TRBJ1-2 gives the full variable domain: DSGVTQTPKHLITATGQRVTLRCSPRSGDLSVYWYQQSLDQGLQFLIQYYNGEERAKGNILERFSAQQFPDLHSELNLSSLELGDSALYFCASSVQDPPLAYGYTFGSGTRLTVV.

The chain carries TRBV20-1 and TRBJ2-3; D unresolved. The length of the CDR3 is 14 residues. V dropped 1 base and J dropped 0 bases, with 8 bases sitting between them. Germline V gene lookup returns CDR1 DFQATT and CDR2 SNEGSKA (reference sequence). CDR3 protein: CSARGDGSTDTQYF. The CDR3 region has the DNA TGCAGTGCTAGAGGTGACGGTAGCACAGATACGCAGTATTTT.

This clonotype was detected a few times. V is TRBV4-2 and J is TRBJ2-3, with TRBD2 as a possible D gene (5 bases). V was clipped by 0 bases and J by 6 bases, with 19 bases between them. The CDR3 contains 17 residues. Germline loops: CDR1 LGHNA, CDR2 YNFKEQ. CDR3 region: CASSQDVIANNLDTQYF. As DNA, the CDR3 is TGTGCCAGCAGCCAAGATGTAATAGCGAATAACTTGGATACGCAGTATTTT.

In regard to this clonotype: Sequence at one end of the junction differs from germline and may be a read error. This sequence joins TRBV6-1 and TRBJ2-1; D uncertain. Looked up from germline, CDR1 is MNHNS and CDR2 is SASEGT. The CDR3 sequence is 13 residues long. In DNA form, the CDR3 reads TGTGCCAGGAGTGATGGGGTATTGAATGAGCAGTTCTTC. Translation gives CARSDGVLNEQFF.

About this clonotype itself: A much larger clonotype is one base distant, so this may be a read error. The rearrangement joins TRBV6-1 to TRBJ2-1; D is unclear. Germline loops: CDR1 MNHNS, CDR2 SASEGT. The CDR3 sequence is 13 residues long. V shed 6 bases and J shed 3 bases, with 9 bases lying between them. This chain's CDR3 is CASRESGYNEQFF. Written as DNA, the CDR3 is TGTGCCAGCAGAGAGAGTGGCTACAATGAGCAGTTCTTC.

This clonotype appeared many times. The genes are TRBV20-1 and TRBJ2-7, with D possibly matching TRBD1 (5 bases). The CDR3 length is 15 residues. Germline loops: CDR1 DFQATT, CDR2 SNEGSKA (reference sequence). V was clipped by 2 bases and J by 0 bases, with 14 bases between them. CDR3 sequence (DNA): TGCAGTGCTAGAAGACAGTATAGGGTCTCCTACGAGCAGTACTTC. This translates into CSARRQYRVSYEQYF.